Presented here are 15 T cell receptor beta chains from one specimen sequenced in a study of spatial heterogeneity in lung cancer. Broader study findings: Expanded intratumoral alpha and beta TCR counts tracked tumor mutation counts.

Time point here: sample taken at primary tumor resection. TCRdb reprocessed the 5' RACE reads via MiXCR and lists one record per CDR3 protein. The sample has 6,400 or so distinct CDR3 sequences; around 6.7% are singletons. No antigen is known for these receptors. The starting material was lung tumor tissue, obtained at surgery. The receptors here all came from a male donor with early-stage non-small cell lung cancer.

This clonotype occurred many times. The chain recombines TRBV11-3 with TRBJ2-7, with D possibly TRBD2 on 6 matching bases. The germline V and J ends were trimmed by 5 bases and 7 bases, with 18 bases remaining between them. Germline V CDR1 and CDR2: SGHNT, YENEEA. The CDR3 runs to 14 residues. The CDR3 nucleotides are TGTGCCAGCAGCCCCCGCGGGACGGACGAGGAGCAGTACTTC. Its translation is CASSPRGTDEEQYF.

This clonotype was detected ten times or more. The chain has TRBV20-1 and TRBJ2-5, with D unresolved. The CDR3 contains 14 residues. Trimming cost V 0 bases and J 5 bases, with 13 bases left between them. Germline CDR1 DFQATT, CDR2 SNEGSKA (reference sequence). The CDR3 DNA reads as TGCAGTGCTAGAGAAAATGCTCGCTGGGAGACCCAGTACTTC. Translating gives CSARENARWETQYF.

This clonotype was counted ten times or more. This sequence joins TRBV11-2 and TRBJ1-3; tentatively, D is TRBD1 (5 bases). Trimming shortened V by 3 bases and J by 2 bases, and 8 bases separated the two germline ends. The CDR3 extends over 14 amino acids. Germline CDR1 reads SGHAT; CDR2 reads FQNNGV. CDR3 residues: CASSLEGTGNTIYF. CDR3 DNA sequence: TGTGCCAGCAGCTTGGAGGGGACTGGAAACACCATATATTTT.

This clonotype was observed many times. The rearrangement uses TRBV7-9 and TRBJ2-4; 12 bases are shared with TRBD1. Per germline, CDR1 SEHNR and CDR2 FQNEAQ (reference sequence). V lost 4 bases and J lost 1; bases outside the gene matches: 5. The CDR3 extends over 17 amino acids. The CDR3 reads CASSSRDRGQAKNIQYF. CDR3 DNA sequence: TGTGCCAGCAGCTCACGGGACAGGGGGCAGGCCAAAAACATTCAGTACTTC.

This clonotype qualifies as medium-sized. The genes are TRBV6-2 or TRBV6-3 and TRBJ1-1, with 9 positions matching TRBD1. CDR1 MNHEY and CDR2 SVGEGT come from the germline V gene. V shed 4 bases and J 4 bases; nucleotides not matched to a gene: 7. The CDR3 loop spans 15 amino acids. CDR3 sequence (DNA): TGTGCCAGCAGTTCTCCGTTGGGACAGGGCACTGAAGCTTTCTTT. This codes for CASSSPLGQGTEAFF.

This clonotype is medium-sized (0.01 to 0.1%). The chain links TRBV12-3 or TRBV12-4 to TRBJ1-1, with a weak D call TRBD1 (5 bases). Trimming shortened V by 2 bases and J by 3 bases, and 22 bases separated the two germline ends. The CDR3 runs 18 residues. The CDR3 DNA follows: TGTGCCAGCAGTTTATGGGACCCATGGGACCCTCAAGACACTGAAGCTTTCTTT. It is translated as CASSLWDPWDPQDTEAFF.

This clonotype has a count of ten or more. The chain uses TRBV6-2 or TRBV6-3 and TRBJ1-5; D is unclear. With 6 bases removed from V and 0 bases from J, the gap between germline ends came to 9 bases. Germline CDR1 is MNHEY and CDR2 is SVGEGT. The CDR3 length is 14 residues. The CDR3 DNA reads TGTGCCAGCAGAGGTTGGAATAGCAATCAGCCCCAGCATTTT. Its translation is CASRGWNSNQPQHF.

This clonotype was recorded at least ten times. V usage is TRBV5-1 and J usage is TRBJ1-2, with D tentatively TRBD1 (5 bases). Germline V lookup: CDR1 SGHRS, CDR2 YFSETQ. The CDR3 sequence is 14 residues long. V lost 3 bases and J lost 8, with 17 bases in between. CDR3 sequence: CASSSSGRADGYTF. The CDR3 DNA follows: TGCGCCAGCAGCTCCTCGGGCAGGGCTGACGGCTACACCTTC.

By sample fraction, this clonotype is medium-sized. The V gene is TRBV3-1, the J gene TRBJ1-3; D is unresolved. Per the germline V gene, CDR1 is LGHDT and CDR2 is YNNKEL (reference sequence). V was clipped by 4 bases and J by 0 bases, with 7 bases between them. CDR3 length equals 14 residues. Here the CDR3 reads CASSLRSSGNTIYF. CDR3 DNA: TGTGCCAGCAGCCTGAGAAGCTCTGGAAACACCATATATTTT.

This clonotype counts as medium-sized. V is TRBV5-6 and J is TRBJ2-3, with 9 nucleotides matching TRBD2. The length of the CDR3 is 16 residues. Germline-derived CDR1 and CDR2 are SGHDT and YYEEEE. J lost 5 bases, V lost 4 bases, and 11 bases had no gene match. CDR3 nucleotides: TGTGCCAGCAGCCTCCCCGGTGGTAGCGGGGGAGATACGCAGTATTTT. Its translation is CASSLPGGSGGDTQYF.

The sample holds many counts of this clonotype. The V and J genes are TRBV6-5 and TRBJ2-7; D is unclear. Germline values: CDR1 MNHEY, CDR2 SVGAGI. V lost 2 bases to trimming and J lost 0 bases, with 8 bases between them. The CDR3 is 14 residues long. CDR3 DNA sequence: TGTGCCAGCAGTTACGGTACCGCCTCCTACGAGCAGTACTTC. Residues: CASSYGTASYEQYF.

Relative to its sample, this clonotype is medium-sized. This rearrangement joins TRBV10-3 to TRBJ2-2; no clear D. The CDR3 is 16 amino acids. Trimming removed 0 bases from V and 4 bases from J, with 12 bases in between. Germline lookup yields CDR1 ENHRY and CDR2 SYGVKD. CDR3 loop: CAISESAGSLTGELFF. The CDR3 DNA follows: TGTGCCATCAGTGAGTCCGCAGGTTCGCTCACCGGGGAGCTGTTTTTT.

This clonotype is classed as medium-sized. The CDR3: CASSSTDRKYF. CDR3 nucleotides: TGTGCCAGCAGCTCGACGGACAGGAAGTACTTC. The genes are TRBV11-2 and TRBJ2-7; 7 bases fit TRBD1. CDR3 length: 11 residues. After removal of 4 bases from V and 11 bases from J, the junction contained 5 bases not matched to a gene. Germline loops: CDR1 SGHAT, CDR2 FQNNGV.

There are many counts of this clonotype. The chain joins TRBV29-1 to TRBJ2-2; 10 nucleotides agree with TRBD1. Unmatched junction bases numbered 10, after V lost 4 bases and J lost 5 bases. The V gene's germline CDR1 is SQVTM and CDR2 ANQGSEA. The CDR3 length is 16 residues. In DNA, the CDR3 is TGCAGCGTTGCCGGGACAGGGGCCCCAAAAACCGGGGAGCTGTTTTTT. Translated: CSVAGTGAPKTGELFF.

By share, this clonotype ranks as medium-sized (0.01 to 0.1%). V and J are TRBV5-1 and TRBJ2-3, with D unclear. CDR1 is SGHRS and CDR2 is YFSETQ in the germline V gene. The V gene lost 0 bases and the J gene lost 0 bases, with 14 bases spanning the gap. This CDR3 is 17 amino acids long. CDR3 amino acids: CASSLGSGHPSTDTQYF. CDR3 DNA sequence: TGCGCCAGCAGCTTGGGATCCGGTCACCCTAGCACAGATACGCAGTATTTT.